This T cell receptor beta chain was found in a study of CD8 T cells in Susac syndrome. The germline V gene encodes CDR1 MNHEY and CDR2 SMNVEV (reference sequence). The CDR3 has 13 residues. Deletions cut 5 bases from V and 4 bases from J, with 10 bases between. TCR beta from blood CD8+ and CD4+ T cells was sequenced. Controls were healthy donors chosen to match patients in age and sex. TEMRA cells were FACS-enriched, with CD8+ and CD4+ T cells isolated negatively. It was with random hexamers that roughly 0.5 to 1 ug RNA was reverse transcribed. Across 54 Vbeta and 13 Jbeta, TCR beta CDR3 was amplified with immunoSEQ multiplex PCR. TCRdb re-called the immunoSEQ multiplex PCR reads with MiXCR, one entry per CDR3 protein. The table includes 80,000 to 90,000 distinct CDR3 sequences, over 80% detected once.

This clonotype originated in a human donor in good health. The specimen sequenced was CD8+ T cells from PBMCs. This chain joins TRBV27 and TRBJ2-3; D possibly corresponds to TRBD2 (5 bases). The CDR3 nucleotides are TGTGCCAGCAGTCACGCGGGCCCAGATACGCAGTATTTT. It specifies CASSHAGPDTQYF.